The next 13 T cell receptor beta chains were all read from a single sample in a study of OX40 agonist ivuxolimab in advanced cancers. The data were produced by immunoSEQ multiplex PCR, yet TCRdb's version contains in-frame clones alone and is incomplete. The data contain about 120,000 clones, around 91% of them singletons. Specimen: CD4+ or CD8+ T cells sorted from blood, collected in a trial of the OX40 agonist ivuxolimab. These receptors all stem from an adult with an advanced solid tumor such as melanoma, head and neck, liver or kidney cancer.

The V and J genes are TRBV10-1 and TRBJ2-1; 7 bases are shared with TRBD1. The CDR3 covers 14 residues. V gave up 6 bases and J gave up 4 bases; unmatched junction bases: 6. The germline V gene encodes CDR1 WNHNN and CDR2 SYGVQD (reference sequence). The CDR3 coding sequence is TGCGCCAGCAGCGACCCGGGACAGTACAATGAGCAGTTCTTC. Translated: CASSDPGQYNEQFF.

This sequence joins TRBV7-2 and TRBJ1-2; D not resolved. Germline values: CDR1 SGHTA, CDR2 FQGNSA. CDR3 length: 14 residues. V was trimmed by 3 bases and J by 8 bases, leaving 16 bases between them. The CDR3 here is CASSFPSTIWGYTF. CDR3 bases: TGTGCCAGCAGCTTTCCGTCCACGATCTGGGGCTACACCTTC. Using reference TRBV7-2 and TRBJ1-2 for the parts outside the CDR3, the full variable domain is GAGVSQSPSNKVTEKGKDVELRCDPISGHTALYWYRQSLGQGLEFLIYFQGNSAPDKSGLPSDRFSAERTGGSVSTLTIQRTQQEDSAVYLCASSFPSTIWGYTFGSGTRLTVV.

J is TRBJ2-5 and V is TRBV15; D is perhaps TRBD1 (6 bases). Germline CDR1 reads LNHNV; CDR2 reads YYDKDF (reference sequence). The V and J ends lost 0 bases and 2 bases respectively, with 10 bases between them. This CDR3 comprises 15 residues. As DNA, the CDR3 is TGTGCCACCAGCAGAGATCTAGGACAGCAAGAGACCCAGTACTTC. Translated: CATSRDLGQQETQYF. Drawing the rest from reference TRBV15 and TRBJ2-5, the complete variable domain is DAMVIQNPRYQVTQFGKPVTLSCSQTLNHNVMYWYQQKSSQAPKLLFHYYDKDFNNEADTPDNFQSRRPNTSFCFLDIRSPGLGDTAMYLCATSRDLGQQETQYFGPGTRLLVL.

J is TRBJ2-7 and V is TRBV5-1, with D tentatively TRBD1 (6 bases). The V end lost 2 bases, the J end lost 4 bases, and 10 bases lay between the germline ends. Per germline, CDR1 SGHRS and CDR2 YFSETQ. The CDR3 runs 13 residues. CDR3 amino acids: CASSLQQGYEQYF. The CDR3 region has the DNA TGCGCCAGCAGCTTACAACAGGGTTACGAGCAGTACTTC.

This chain links TRBV9 with TRBJ1-3; TRBD1 matches 8 bases. The V and J ends lost 4 bases and 4 bases, in that order; junction bases with no gene match: 7. This CDR3 spans 15 amino acids. Germline V lookup: CDR1 SGDLS, CDR2 YYNGEE. CDR3 in DNA: TGTGCCAGCAGCCCCCGACAGGGGTTGGGAAACACCATATATTTT. It specifies CASSPRQGLGNTIYF.

V gene TRBV18 combines with J gene TRBJ2-1; D tentatively fits TRBD1 or TRBD2 (5 bases each). Germline values: CDR1 KGHSH, CDR2 LQKENI. V was clipped by 2 bases and J by 4 bases, with 12 bases between them. The CDR3 contains 15 residues. As DNA, the CDR3 is TGTGCCAGCTCACCAGTAACGGGACCGTACAATGAGCAGTTCTTC. Amino acids: CASSPVTGPYNEQFF.

With regard to this clone: This sample also contains other DNA sequences that code for the same CDR3. The rearrangement joins TRBV6-5 to TRBJ2-7; TRBD2 might be the D (5 bases). Germline V gene lookup returns CDR1 MNHEY and CDR2 SVGAGI. The CDR3 has 15 amino acids. With 0 bases removed from V and 2 bases from J, the gap between germline ends came to 11 bases. CDR3 DNA sequence: TGTGCCAGCAGTTACTCGGGTCGGGGTACCTACGAGCAGTACTTC. This gives the protein CASSYSGRGTYEQYF.

The rearrangement uses TRBV7-6 and TRBJ2-1; D is possibly TRBD1 (5 bases). The CDR3 runs to 15 residues. Germline V gene sequence: CDR1 SGHVS, CDR2 FNYEAQ. V dropped 3 bases and J dropped 6 bases, with 15 bases sitting between them. DNA of the CDR3: TGTGCCAGCAGCTTGTCTCTCCCTACAGGCAATGAGCAGTTCTTC. Protein sequence: CASSLSLPTGNEQFF.

The chain is built from TRBV19 and TRBJ2-5, with D possibly matching TRBD1 (5 bases). The CDR3 loop spans 16 amino acids. Trimming took 5 bases from V and 2 from J, leaving 18 bases between them. In germline, CDR1 is LNHDA, CDR2 SQIVND (reference sequence). In DNA, the CDR3 is TGTGCCAGTAGTTTCAGGAAGCCGGCAGGGCAAGAGACCCAGTACTTC. The encoded protein is CASSFRKPAGQETQYF.

The genes are TRBV10-2 and TRBJ1-2; D is ambiguous. CDR3 size: 13 residues. V was trimmed by 8 bases and J by 2 bases, leaving 12 bases between them. CDR1 and CDR2 (germline): WSHSY, SAAADI. The CDR3 DNA follows: TGCGCCAGCGGTACCTCTCCAAACTATGGCTACACCTTC. Translating it yields CASGTSPNYGYTF.

A single count supports this clone. This chain connects TRBV6-5 to TRBJ1-2; the D is unclear. V lost 2 bases and J 4 bases, leaving 8 bases between the germline ends. Germline assignment: CDR1 MNHEY and CDR2 SVGAGI. The CDR3 consists of 13 residues. The CDR3 DNA reads TGTGCCAGCAGTTACAAGGGAGTCTATGGCTACACCTTC. Protein product: CASSYKGVYGYTF.

This clone was picked up one time. J is TRBJ2-7 and V is TRBV9, with D uncertain. With 0 bases removed from V and 2 bases from J, the gap between germline ends came to 12 bases. Germline assignment: CDR1 SGDLS and CDR2 YYNGEE. CDR3 length: 15 amino acids. The CDR3 DNA follows: TGTGCCAGCAGCGTAGACCCCTCCAGGACCTACGAGCAGTACTTC. Protein product: CASSVDPSRTYEQYF.

The table lists this clone with a count of one. This chain links TRBV4-3 with TRBJ1-3, with D possibly being TRBD1 (5 bases). Germline V CDR1 and CDR2: LGHNA, YSLEER. The CDR3 runs 16 residues. V lost 4 bases and J lost 0, with 13 bases in between. CDR3 coding DNA: TGCGCCAGCAGCCGGGGGTCCCTGGTCTCTGGAAACACCATATATTTT. Its protein product is CASSRGSLVSGNTIYF.